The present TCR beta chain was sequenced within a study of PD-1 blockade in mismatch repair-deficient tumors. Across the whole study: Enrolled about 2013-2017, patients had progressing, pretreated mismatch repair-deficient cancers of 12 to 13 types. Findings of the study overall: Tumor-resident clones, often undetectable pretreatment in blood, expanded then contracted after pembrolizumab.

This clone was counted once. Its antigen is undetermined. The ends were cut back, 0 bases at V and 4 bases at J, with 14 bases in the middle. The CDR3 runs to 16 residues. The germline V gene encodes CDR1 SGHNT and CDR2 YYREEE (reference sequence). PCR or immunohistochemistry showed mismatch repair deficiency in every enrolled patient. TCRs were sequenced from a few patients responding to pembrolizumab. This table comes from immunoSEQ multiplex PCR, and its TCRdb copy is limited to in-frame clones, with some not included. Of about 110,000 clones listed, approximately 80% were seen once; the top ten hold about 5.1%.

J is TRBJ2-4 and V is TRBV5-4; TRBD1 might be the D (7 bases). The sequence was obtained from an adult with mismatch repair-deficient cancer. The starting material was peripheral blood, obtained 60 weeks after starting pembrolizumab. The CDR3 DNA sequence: TGTGCCAGCAGCTTGGACGCTCCAGGGGGGAAAAACATTCAGTACTTC. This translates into CASSLDAPGGKNIQYF.